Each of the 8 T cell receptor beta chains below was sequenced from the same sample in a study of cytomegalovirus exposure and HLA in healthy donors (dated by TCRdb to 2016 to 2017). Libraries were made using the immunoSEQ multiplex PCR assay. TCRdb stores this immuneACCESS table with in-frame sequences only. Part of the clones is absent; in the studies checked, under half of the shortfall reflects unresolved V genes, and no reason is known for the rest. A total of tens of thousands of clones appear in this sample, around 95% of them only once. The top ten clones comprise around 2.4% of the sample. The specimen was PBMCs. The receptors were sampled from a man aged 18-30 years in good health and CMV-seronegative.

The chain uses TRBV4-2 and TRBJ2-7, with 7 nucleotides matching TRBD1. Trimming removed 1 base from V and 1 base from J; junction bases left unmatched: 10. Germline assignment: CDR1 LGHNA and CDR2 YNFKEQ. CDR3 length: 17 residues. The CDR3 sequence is CASSQGPGTASSYEQYF. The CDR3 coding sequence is TGTGCCAGCAGCCAAGGCCCTGGGACAGCTAGTTCCTACGAGCAGTACTTC.

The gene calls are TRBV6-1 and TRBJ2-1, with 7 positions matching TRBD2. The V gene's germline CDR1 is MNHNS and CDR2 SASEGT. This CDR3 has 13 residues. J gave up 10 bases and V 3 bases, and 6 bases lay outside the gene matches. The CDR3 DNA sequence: TGTGCCAGCAGTGAGTCTAGCGGTACCGAGCAGTTCTTC. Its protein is CASSESSGTEQFF.

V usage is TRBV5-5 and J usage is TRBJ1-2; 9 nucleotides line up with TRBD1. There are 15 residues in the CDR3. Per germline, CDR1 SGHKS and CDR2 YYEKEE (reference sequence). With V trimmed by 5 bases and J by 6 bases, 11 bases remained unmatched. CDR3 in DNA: TGTGCCAGCAGATCCAAACACACAGGGGGCGATGGCTACACCTTC. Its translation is CASRSKHTGGDGYTF. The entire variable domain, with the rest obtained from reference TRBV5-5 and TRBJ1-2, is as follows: DAGVTQSPTHLIKTRGQQVTLRCSPISGHKSVSWYQQVLGQGPQFIFQYYEKEERGRGNFPDRFSARQFPNYSSELNVNALLLGDSALYLCASRSKHTGGDGYTFGSGTRLTVV.

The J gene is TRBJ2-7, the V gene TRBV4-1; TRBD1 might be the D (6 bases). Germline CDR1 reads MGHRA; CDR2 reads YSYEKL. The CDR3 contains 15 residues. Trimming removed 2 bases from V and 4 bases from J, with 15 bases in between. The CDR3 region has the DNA TGCGCCAGCAGCCAACCCGGACAGTCTAGATACGAGCAGTACTTC. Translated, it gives CASSQPGQSRYEQYF.

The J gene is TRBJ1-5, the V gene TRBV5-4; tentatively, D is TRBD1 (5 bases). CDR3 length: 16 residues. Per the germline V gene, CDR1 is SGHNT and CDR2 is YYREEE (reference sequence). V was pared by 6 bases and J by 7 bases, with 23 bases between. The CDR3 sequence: CASTQKGPLGRQPQHF. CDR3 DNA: TGTGCCAGCACCCAGAAGGGGCCCTTAGGACGGCAGCCCCAGCATTTT.

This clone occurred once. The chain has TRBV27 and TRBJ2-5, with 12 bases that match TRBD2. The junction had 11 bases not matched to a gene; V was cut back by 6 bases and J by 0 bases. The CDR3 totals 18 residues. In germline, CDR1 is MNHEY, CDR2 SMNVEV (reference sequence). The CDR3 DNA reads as TGTGCCAGCAGGGCACTTCCTCGGACTAGCGGGAACCAAGAGACCCAGTACTTC. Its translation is CASRALPRTSGNQETQYF.

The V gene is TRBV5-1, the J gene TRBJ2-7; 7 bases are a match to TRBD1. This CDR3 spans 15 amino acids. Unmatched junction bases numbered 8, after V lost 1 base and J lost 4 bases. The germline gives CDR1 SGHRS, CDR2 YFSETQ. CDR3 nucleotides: TGCGCCAGCAGCTTGTGGCAGGGGGTCGTATACGAGCAGTACTTC. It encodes CASSLWQGVVYEQYF.

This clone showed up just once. DNA of the CDR3: TGTGCCAGCAGCTTGCAGGGGGCTTCGGAGTATGGCTACACCTTC. This encodes CASSLQGASEYGYTF. The V call is TRBV5-5, the J call TRBJ1-2; 8 bases map to TRBD1. The V gene end was trimmed by 1 base and the J gene end by 5 bases; junction bases not matched to a gene: 7. Germline V gives CDR1 SGHKS, CDR2 YYEKEE (reference sequence). CDR3 length: 15 residues.